These 15 T cell receptor beta chains were sequenced from one sample in a study of T cell responses to AZD1222 COVID-19 vaccine. TCRdb's table, derived via immunoSEQ multiplex PCR, lists solely in-frame clones and lacks some. Counted here are 120,000 to 150,000 clones, over 85% occurring once; the ten biggest clones make up roughly 1.5%. The specimen comprised peripheral blood, sampled 28 days after the second AZD1222 dose. Every receptor here comes from an adult who received the AZD1222 COVID-19 vaccine.

The chain links TRBV4-1 to TRBJ2-2; D might be TRBD1 (6 bases). The germline gives CDR1 MGHRA, CDR2 YSYEKL. The V end lost 3 bases, the J end lost 4 bases, and 15 bases lay between the germline ends. This CDR3 contains 16 residues. The CDR3 sequence: CASSHDRKKFTGELFF. In nucleotides, the CDR3 is TGCGCCAGCAGCCACGACAGGAAAAAATTCACCGGGGAGCTGTTTTTT.

This clone was counted between two and nine times. The chain employs TRBV7-3 and TRBJ2-5; 8 positions match TRBD2. Germline lookup yields CDR1 SGHTA and CDR2 FQGTGA. CDR3 length: 15 residues. Trimming at V came to 5 bases and at J to 5 bases, leaving 10 bases not matched to a gene. The CDR3 here is CASSRTGTSGETQYF. Here the CDR3 DNA reads TGTGCCAGCAGCCGTACCGGGACTAGTGGGGAGACCCAGTACTTC.

V and J are TRBV4-2 and TRBJ2-7; possible D gene TRBD2, 6 bases. The CDR3 is 17 residues long. The germline V and J ends were trimmed by 1 base and 3 bases, with 19 bases remaining between them. Germline-derived CDR1 and CDR2 are LGHNA and YNFKEQ. This chain's CDR3 is CASSQGKELAAFYEQYF. The CDR3 nucleotides read TGTGCCAGCAGCCAAGGGAAGGAACTAGCTGCTTTCTACGAGCAGTACTTC.

The chain carries TRBV19 and TRBJ1-1; D is ambiguous. The germline V gene has CDR1 LNHDA and CDR2 SQIVND (reference sequence). V lost 5 bases, J lost 7 bases, and 11 bases lay in between. This CDR3 has 12 amino acids. The DNA for the CDR3 is TGTGCCAGTAGTCTTGACACCGGTGAAGCTTTCTTT. It is translated as CASSLDTGEAFF.

The chain carries TRBV4-3 and TRBJ2-1; 8 nucleotides agree with TRBD1. The CDR3 totals 13 residues. In germline, CDR1 is LGHNA, CDR2 YSLEER. J was trimmed by 7 bases and V by 4 bases; bases with no gene match: 3. CDR3: CASSRNRGNEQFF. In nucleotides, the CDR3 is TGCGCCAGCAGCCGGAACAGGGGGAATGAGCAGTTCTTC.

The chain has TRBV19 and TRBJ2-2, with 10 bases aligning to TRBD1. Germline CDR1 and CDR2: LNHDA and SQIVND (reference sequence). V trimming: 5 bases; J trimming: 6 bases; junction bases outside the gene matches: 6. The CDR3 spans 15 residues. The CDR3 DNA reads as TGTGCCAGTAGTTCCGGGACAGGGGTTTCCGGGGAGCTGTTTTTT. Its translation: CASSSGTGVSGELFF.

V is TRBV18 and J is TRBJ2-5; 8 bases are a match to TRBD2. Germline values: CDR1 KGHSH, CDR2 LQKENI. This CDR3 has 15 residues. With 4 bases clipped from V and 5 bases from J, the junction kept 9 bases outside the gene matches. The DNA for the CDR3 is TGTGCCAGCTCACTTACGGGGGGGCGCCCGGAGACCCAGTACTTC. Amino acids: CASSLTGGRPETQYF.

The V call is TRBV7-6, the J call TRBJ2-3; D is uncertain. In germline, CDR1 is SGHVS, CDR2 FNYEAQ. CDR3 length equals 15 residues. V lost 5 bases and J 0 bases, leaving 12 bases between the germline ends. CDR3 region: CASSPLQSSTDTQYF. The CDR3 coding sequence is TGTGCCAGCAGCCCTTTGCAGTCTAGCACAGATACGCAGTATTTT. The whole variable domain, remainder taken from reference TRBV7-6 and TRBJ2-3, is GAGVSQSPRYKVTKRGQDVALRCDPISGHVSLYWYRQALGQGPEFLTYFNYEAQQDKSGLPNDRFSAERPEGSISTLTIQRTEQRDSAMYRCASSPLQSSTDTQYFGPGTRLTVL.

The genes are TRBV28 and TRBJ2-2; the D is unclear. Trimming stripped 6 bases from V and 4 bases from J, with 12 bases between. The germline gives CDR1 MDHEN, CDR2 SYDVKM. The CDR3 has 14 amino acids. The CDR3 DNA reads TGTGCCAGCAGGGATGACCGGGTCACCGGGGAGCTGTTTTTT. Residues: CASRDDRVTGELFF. Full variable domain (outside the CDR3, taken from reference TRBV28 and TRBJ2-2): DVKVTQSSRYLVKRTGEKVFLECVQDMDHENMFWYRQDPGLGLRLIYFSYDVKMKEKGDIPEGYSVSREKKERFSLILESASTNQTSMYLCASRDDRVTGELFFGEGSRLTVL.

The rearrangement links TRBV27 to TRBJ2-7; D gene ambiguous. The V end lost 8 bases, the J end lost 4 bases, and 15 bases lay between the germline ends. The CDR3 is made up of 13 amino acids. CDR1 and CDR2 (germline): MNHEY, SMNVEV (reference sequence). CDR3 sequence: CASSSGLGYEQYF. The CDR3, as DNA: TGTGCCAGCTCCTCCGGGCTTGGGTACGAGCAGTACTTC.

This chain links TRBV11-3 with TRBJ2-3, with TRBD2 matching over 7 bases. Germline CDR1 and CDR2: SGHNT and YENEEA. The CDR3 spans 17 residues. V shed 0 bases, J shed 6 bases, and the junction held 12 bases outside the gene matches. The CDR3 DNA reads TGTGCCAGCAGCTTAGATCGTGCGGGAGAGAGTGCCGATACGCAGTATTTT. Protein product: CASSLDRAGESADTQYF.

The chain employs TRBV28 and TRBJ1-1; D perhaps matches TRBD1 (6 bases). CDR3 length: 15 residues. Germline loops: CDR1 MDHEN, CDR2 SYDVKM. Trimming stripped 7 bases from V and 3 bases from J, with 18 bases between. This CDR3 reads CASNLHREEDTEAFF. In DNA, the CDR3 is TGTGCCAGCAATCTACACAGGGAGGAAGACACTGAAGCTTTCTTT.

This chain links TRBV7-9 with TRBJ2-7; D ambiguous. V was trimmed by 3 bases and J by 1 base, leaving 4 bases between them. The CDR3 extends over 12 amino acids. Germline CDR1 and CDR2: SEHNR and FQNEAQ (reference sequence). CDR3 DNA: TGTGCCAGCAGCTTTCAATCCTACGAGCAGTACTTC. Translating gives CASSFQSYEQYF.

The sample holds one count of this clone. The V call is TRBV24-1, the J call TRBJ2-2; 14 positions match TRBD2. CDR3 length: 17 amino acids. The V and J ends lost 4 bases and 7 bases, in that order; junction bases with no gene match: 7. CDR1 is KGHDR, CDR2 SFDVKD, per germline. CDR3 loop: CATSDPGTSGSFGELFF. The CDR3 DNA sequence: TGTGCCACCAGTGACCCCGGGACTAGCGGGAGTTTCGGGGAGCTGTTTTTT.

This chain links TRBV2 with TRBJ1-4, with D uncertain. The V end lost 5 bases, the J end lost 8 bases, and 18 bases lay between the germline ends. The CDR3 totals 15 residues. Germline V gives CDR1 SNHLY, CDR2 FYNNEI. CDR3 in amino acids: CASSRGVGIEEKLFF. DNA for the CDR3: TGTGCCAGCAGTCGGGGAGTGGGGATAGAAGAAAAACTGTTTTTT.